This TCR beta chain was retrieved from a study of control samples from healthy donors and cancer patients. Some clones are missing from TCRdb's copy, which holds only in-frame ones; the method was immunoSEQ multiplex PCR. The table has roughly 220,000 clones, about 93% seen once. Trimming pared 1 base from V and 5 bases from J, leaving 15 bases between. Germline V gives CDR1 MNHNS, CDR2 SASEGT. The CDR3 is 16 residues long. In its sample, this clone was seen once. This TCR was sampled from a man aged 50 to 59 in good health. The gene calls are TRBV6-1 and TRBJ1-3; weak D call: TRBD1 (5 bases). The sample comprised blood. This chain's CDR3 is CASSEVRPGLRNTIYF. The DNA for the CDR3 is TGTGCCAGCAGTGAAGTACGGCCAGGGTTGAGAAACACCATATATTTT.